These T cell receptor beta chains were read from a single sample in a study of blood T cell repertoires in COVID-19. Data came from immunoSEQ multiplex PCR; TCRdb stores just in-frame clones and leaves some out. This sample has a few hundred thousand clones, with 88% found just once. Sequenced material: peripheral blood. The receptors originated from a woman aged 70-85 years with COVID-19, enrolled during active disease. CDR3s include the opening cysteine and the closing phenylalanine or tryptophan. A D gene is named only where the DNA matches it firmly. Clone size, where shown, is once, few, many, or a class for clones that have expanded.

D: .; J: TRBJ1-3; V: TRBV6-1; size: .; DNA: TGTGCCAGCAGTGAAGGCAGGACACCTGGAAACACCATATATTTT; CDR3: CASSEGRTPGNTIYF
D: .; J: TRBJ2-1; V: TRBV30; size: once; DNA: TGTGCCTGGAGTCCGGAGCGGAGACACAATGAGCAGTTCTTC; CDR3: CAWSPERRHNEQFF
D: TRBD1; J: TRBJ2-7; V: TRBV29-1; size: .; DNA: TGCAGCGGGGGGACAGGGGGTTCCTACGAGCAGTACTTC; CDR3: CSGGTGGSYEQYF
D: TRBD1; J: TRBJ2-7; V: TRBV6-5; size: .; DNA: TGTGCCAGCAGTAATAGGGGACAGATCTACGAGCAGTACTTC; CDR3: CASSNRGQIYEQYF
D: TRBD2; J: TRBJ2-5; V: TRBV14; size: few; DNA: TGTGCCAGCAGCCGAACTAGCGGGAGGGCCCAAGAGACCCAGTACTTC; CDR3: CASSRTSGRAQETQYF
D: TRBD2; J: TRBJ2-5; V: TRBV29-1; size: .; DNA: TGCAGCGTTGGACTAGCTAAAGAGACCCAGTACTTC; CDR3: CSVGLAKETQYF
D: TRBD1; J: TRBJ2-2; V: TRBV11-3; size: few; DNA: TGTGCCAGCAGCACACGGACAGGGTCCCCCGGGGAGCTGTTTTTT; CDR3: CASSTRTGSPGELFF
D: TRBD1; J: TRBJ1-2; V: TRBV6-5; size: .; DNA: TGTGCCAGCAGGGGGACAGGGGGATATGGCTACACCTTC; CDR3: CASRGTGGYGYTF
D: TRBD2; J: TRBJ2-1; V: TRBV13; size: .; DNA: TGTGCCAGCAGCAAAACTAGCGGAGAGCAGTTCTTC; CDR3: CASSKTSGEQFF
D: .; J: TRBJ1-1; V: TRBV9; size: .; DNA: TGTGCCAGCAGCGCCAACAGTAACACTGAAGCTTTCTTT; CDR3: CASSANSNTEAFF
D: .; J: TRBJ1-3; V: TRBV2; size: .; DNA: TGTGCCAGCAGTGCGCAGGTCATCTCTGGAAACACCATATATTTT; CDR3: CASSAQVISGNTIYF
D: TRBD1; J: TRBJ1-4; V: TRBV5-1; size: .; DNA: TGCGCCAGCAGCTTAACCTCCGGGACAGGGGAAAAACTGTTTTTT; CDR3: CASSLTSGTGEKLFF
D: .; J: TRBJ1-6; V: TRBV6-1; size: .; DNA: TGTGCCAGCAGTGACGGAGGGCCTGGGAATTCACCCCTCCACTTT; CDR3: CASSDGGPGNSPLHF
D: .; J: TRBJ2-1; V: TRBV2; size: once; DNA: TGTGCCAGCAGTGACGTCGTATACAATGAGCAGTTCTTC; CDR3: CASSDVVYNEQFF
D: TRBD1; J: TRBJ1-5; V: TRBV6-5; size: .; DNA: TGTGCCAGCAGTCAGGGGGGATTGAGGAAGCCCCAGCATTTT; CDR3: CASSQGGLRKPQHF
D: TRBD1; J: TRBJ2-5; V: TRBV19; size: .; DNA: TGTGCCAGTAACCCGGGACAGGGGGAAGAGACCCAGTACTTC; CDR3: CASNPGQGEETQYF
D: .; J: TRBJ1-2; V: TRBV20-1; size: once; DNA: TGCAGTTCGCAGGGGAACTATGGCTACACCTTC; CDR3: CSSQGNYGYTF
D: .; J: TRBJ1-2; V: TRBV7-9; size: .; DNA: TGTGCCAGCAGCATTCACGACAGCCCCTACACCTTC; CDR3: CASSIHDSPYTF
D: .; J: TRBJ1-1; V: TRBV18; size: .; DNA: TGTGCCAGCTCACCCCCGGAGGGCTCTGGGGTAGCTTTCTTT; CDR3: CASSPPEGSGVAFF
D: .; J: TRBJ2-1; V: TRBV28; size: .; DNA: TGTGCCAGCAGTTACGGGGGTATCTACAATGAGCAGTTCTTC; CDR3: CASSYGGIYNEQFF
D: .; J: TRBJ1-4; V: TRBV5-1; size: few; DNA: TGCGCCAGCAGCTTAGGGCAGGGGAATGAAAAACTGTTTTTT; CDR3: CASSLGQGNEKLFF
D: .; J: TRBJ1-3; V: TRBV18; size: .; DNA: TGTGCCAGCTCAGAACAGTCCTCTGGAAACACCATATATTTT; CDR3: CASSEQSSGNTIYF
D: TRBD1; J: TRBJ2-1; V: TRBV7-9; size: .; DNA: TGTGCCAGCAGCTTAGGGACAGGGGGCGATGAGCAGTTCTTC; CDR3: CASSLGTGGDEQFF
D: .; J: TRBJ1-4; V: TRBV4-2; size: .; DNA: TGTGCCAGCAGCCAAGTTAGTCGACTCGGCGTACGAGAAAAACTGTTTTTT; CDR3: CASSQVSRLGVREKLFF
D: TRBD2; J: TRBJ2-2; V: TRBV2; size: once; DNA: TGTGCCAGCAGACGACTAGCGGGAGGAGGCGGGGAGCTGTTTTTT; CDR3: CASRRLAGGGGELFF
D: TRBD1; J: TRBJ2-1; V: TRBV11-2; size: once; DNA: TGTGCCAGCAGCTCGTGGACAGGGAGAGATGAGCAGTTCTTC; CDR3: CASSSWTGRDEQFF
D: TRBD2; J: TRBJ2-7; V: TRBV30; size: .; DNA: TGTGCCTGGAGGGCCCCTAGCGGGAGCGATGAGCAGTACTTC; CDR3: CAWRAPSGSDEQYF
D: .; J: TRBJ2-1; V: TRBV2; size: .; DNA: TGTGCCAGCAGATCCAGGGGAAATGAGCAGTTCTTC; CDR3: CASRSRGNEQFF
D: .; J: TRBJ1-4; V: TRBV28; size: .; DNA: TGTGCCAGCAGTTTCTGGACGGGGGTTAATGAAAAACTGTTTTTT; CDR3: CASSFWTGVNEKLFF
D: .; J: TRBJ1-5; V: TRBV19; size: .; DNA: TGTGCCGTTACATCAGGGGTTCTGAATCAGCCCCAGCATTTT; CDR3: CAVTSGVLNQPQHF
D: TRBD1; J: TRBJ1-1; V: TRBV6-6; size: .; DNA: TGTGCCGGAAGGACAGGAGTGAACACTGAAGCTTTCTTT; CDR3: CAGRTGVNTEAFF
D: TRBD1; J: TRBJ1-2; V: TRBV27; size: .; DNA: TGTGCCAGCGGGCCAAACAGGGGGCGCTATGGCTACACCTTC; CDR3: CASGPNRGRYGYTF
D: .; J: TRBJ1-1; V: TRBV6-5; size: .; DNA: TGTGCCGTTGCCCCGGGACAACCTTTCACTGAAGCTTTCTTT; CDR3: CAVAPGQPFTEAFF
D: .; J: TRBJ2-2; V: TRBV24-1; size: .; DNA: TGTGCCACCAGTAAGGGACAGAACACCGGGGAGCTGTTTTTT; CDR3: CATSKGQNTGELFF
D: .; J: TRBJ1-2; V: TRBV24-1; size: .; DNA: TGTGCCACCAGCCGTCCGGAGTATGGCTACACCTTC; CDR3: CATSRPEYGYTF
D: .; J: TRBJ1-5; V: TRBV11-2; size: .; DNA: TGTGCCAGCAGCCGGTCAGGCTTCGGCAATCAGCCCCAGCATTTT; CDR3: CASSRSGFGNQPQHF
D: TRBD1; J: TRBJ1-5; V: TRBV30; size: .; DNA: TGTGCCTGGAGTCTCGAGGGGACAGGGTTTCAGCCCCAGCATTTT; CDR3: CAWSLEGTGFQPQHF
D: .; J: TRBJ2-7; V: TRBV11-2; size: once; DNA: TGTGCCAGCAGCTTAACCCCCAGCTACGAGCAGTACTTC; CDR3: CASSLTPSYEQYF
D: TRBD1; J: TRBJ1-2; V: TRBV6-5; size: .; DNA: TGTGCCAGCTTTAGGGGGACAGGAGCTAACTATGGCTACACCTTC; CDR3: CASFRGTGANYGYTF
D: .; J: TRBJ2-7; V: TRBV5-1; size: .; DNA: TGCGCCAGCAGCTCCGGGGGTTCCCTCCTTTACGAGCAGTACTTC; CDR3: CASSSGGSLLYEQYF
D: .; J: TRBJ2-7; V: TRBV5-1; size: .; DNA: TGCGCCAGCAGCACCAACAGGGAGAAGTACTTC; CDR3: CASSTNREKYF
D: TRBD1; J: TRBJ2-1; V: TRBV29-1; size: .; DNA: TGCAGCGTTGATATCCTCACCGGGACAGCTTACAATGAGCAGTTCTTC; CDR3: CSVDILTGTAYNEQFF
D: .; J: TRBJ1-3; V: TRBV4-2; size: .; DNA: TGTGCCAGCAGCCCCCGCGGTGTTCAGGGAAACACCATATATTTT; CDR3: CASSPRGVQGNTIYF
D: .; J: TRBJ2-7; V: TRBV30; size: .; DNA: TGTGCCTGGAGCGGGTCCGCGGAGACCTACGAGCAGTACTTC; CDR3: CAWSGSAETYEQYF